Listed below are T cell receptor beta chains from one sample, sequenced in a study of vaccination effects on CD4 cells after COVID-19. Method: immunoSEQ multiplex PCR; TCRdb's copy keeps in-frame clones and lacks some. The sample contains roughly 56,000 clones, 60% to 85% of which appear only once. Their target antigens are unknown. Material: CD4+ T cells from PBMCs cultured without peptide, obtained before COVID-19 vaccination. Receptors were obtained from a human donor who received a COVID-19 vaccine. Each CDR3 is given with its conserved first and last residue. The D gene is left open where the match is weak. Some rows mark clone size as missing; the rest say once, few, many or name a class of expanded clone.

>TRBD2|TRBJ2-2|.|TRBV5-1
CASEKLAGNTGELFF
TGCGCCAGCGAAAAACTAGCGGGGAACACCGGGGAGCTGTTTTTT
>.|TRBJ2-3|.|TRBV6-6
CASSWGSQGRDTQYF
TGTGCCAGCAGTTGGGGTAGTCAGGGACGAGATACGCAGTATTTT
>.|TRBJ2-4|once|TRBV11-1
CASSLGGSQNIQYF
TGTGCCAGCAGCTTAGGCGGCAGTCAAAACATTCAGTACTTC
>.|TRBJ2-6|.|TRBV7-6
CASSLQPGGANVLTF
TGTGCCAGCAGCTTACAGCCGGGTGGGGCCAACGTCCTGACTTTC
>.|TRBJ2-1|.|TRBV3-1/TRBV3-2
CASSQDWIAVDHNEQFF
TGTGCCAGCAGCCAAGATTGGATTGCGGTAGATCACAATGAGCAGTTCTTC
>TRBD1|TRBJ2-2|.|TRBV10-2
CASSVLPGQGAGELFF
TGCGCCAGCAGTGTCCTACCGGGACAGGGAGCCGGGGAGCTGTTTTTT
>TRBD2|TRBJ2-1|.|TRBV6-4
CASSTQGTSGGKKFF
TGTGCCAGCAGTACACAGGGCACTAGCGGGGGGAAAAAGTTCTTC
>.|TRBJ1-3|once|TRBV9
CASSALTGTGNTIYF
TGTGCCAGCAGCGCTTTAACAGGGACTGGAAACACCATATATTTT
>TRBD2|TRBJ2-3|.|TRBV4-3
CASSQRYRGGITDTQYF
TGCGCCAGCAGCCAAAGGTATCGCGGGGGTATCACAGATACGCAGTATTTT
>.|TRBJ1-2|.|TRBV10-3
CAISESRQGHGYTF
TGTGCCATCAGTGAGTCGAGGCAGGGACATGGCTACACCTTC
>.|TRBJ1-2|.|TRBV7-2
CASSLVTGSGIGYTF
TGTGCCAGCAGCTTAGTGACAGGAAGTGGAATTGGCTACACCTTC
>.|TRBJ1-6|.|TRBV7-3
CASSFTGPNSPLHF
TGTGCCAGCAGCTTCACAGGGCCTAATTCACCCCTCCACTTT
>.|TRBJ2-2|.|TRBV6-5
CASKVEGANTGELFF
TGTGCCAGCAAGGTGGAGGGCGCGAACACCGGGGAGCTGTTTTTT
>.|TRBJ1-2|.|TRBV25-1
CASSEVANYGYTF
TGTGCCAGCAGTGAAGTCGCTAACTATGGCTACACCTTC
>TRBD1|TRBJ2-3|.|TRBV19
CASRPPGQASDTQYF
TGTGCCAGTAGGCCACCGGGACAGGCGTCGGATACGCAGTATTTT
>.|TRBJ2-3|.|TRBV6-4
CASSDSTDTQYF
TGTGCCAGCAGTGACTCAACAGATACGCAGTATTTT
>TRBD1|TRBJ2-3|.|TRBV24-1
CATSDFGQGTDTQYF
TGTGCCACCAGTGATTTTGGACAGGGGACAGATACGCAGTATTTT
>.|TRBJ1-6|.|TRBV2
CASEPTGMGRSPLHF
TGTGCCAGCGAACCCACAGGGATGGGGAGGTCACCCCTCCACTTT
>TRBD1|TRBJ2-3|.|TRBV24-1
CATSDPKPTGRGADTQYF
TGTGCCACCAGTGATCCTAAACCGACAGGGAGAGGAGCAGATACGCAGTATTTT
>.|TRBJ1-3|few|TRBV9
CASSTGFSSGNTIYF
TGTGCCAGCAGCACAGGGTTTAGCTCTGGAAACACCATATATTTT
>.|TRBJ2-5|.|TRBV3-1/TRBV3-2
CASRNSGRSETQYF
TGTGCCAGCAGGAATAGCGGTAGGTCCGAGACCCAGTACTTC
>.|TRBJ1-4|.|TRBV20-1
CSAAPDEKLFF
TGCAGTGCCGCTCCAGACGAAAAACTGTTTTTT
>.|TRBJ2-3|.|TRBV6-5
CASSKTRVDTQYF
TGTGCCAGCAGCAAGACTAGGGTAGATACGCAGTATTTT
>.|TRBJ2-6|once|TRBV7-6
CASSLTTSSGANVLTF
TGTGCCAGCAGCTTAACTACGAGCTCTGGGGCCAACGTCCTGACTTTC
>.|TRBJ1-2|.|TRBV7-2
CASSLEWGHGYTF
TGTGCCAGCAGCTTAGAATGGGGACATGGCTACACCTTC
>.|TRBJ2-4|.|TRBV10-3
CAIRDDSTKNIQYF
TGTGCCATCAGAGATGACTCAACCAAAAACATTCAGTACTTC
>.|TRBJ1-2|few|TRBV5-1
CASSFRGAGAGYGYTF
TGCGCCAGCAGCTTCAGAGGGGCCGGAGCGGGCTATGGCTACACCTTC
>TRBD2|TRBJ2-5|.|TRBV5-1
CASSRGLAGERETQYF
TGCGCCAGCAGCCGGGGACTAGCGGGGGAGAGGGAGACCCAGTACTTC
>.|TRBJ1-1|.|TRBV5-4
CASSLGGAQGTEAFF
TGTGCCAGCAGCTTGGGGGGGGCGCAGGGCACTGAAGCTTTCTTT
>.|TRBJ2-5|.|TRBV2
CASNRQTQETQYF
TGTGCCAGCAACCGTCAGACCCAAGAGACCCAGTACTTC
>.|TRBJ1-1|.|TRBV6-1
CASSVLMDSHTGLYTEAFF
TGTGCCAGCAGTGTACTCATGGACTCCCATACCGGGTTGTACACTGAAGCTTTCTTT
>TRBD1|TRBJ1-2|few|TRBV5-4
CASSWATGRLDYGYTF
TGTGCCAGCAGCTGGGCGACAGGGCGTTTGGACTATGGCTACACCTTC
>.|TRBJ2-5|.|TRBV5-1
CASSLVEQLQETQYF
TGCGCCAGCAGCTTGGTCGAACAGTTACAAGAGACCCAGTACTTC
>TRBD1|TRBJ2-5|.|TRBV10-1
CASSEGQGVLRETQYF
TGCGCCAGCAGTGAAGGACAGGGGGTATTGCGGGAGACCCAGTACTTC
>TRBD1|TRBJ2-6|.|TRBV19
CASSLNRGGANVLTF
TGTGCCAGTAGTTTGAACAGGGGAGGGGCCAACGTCCTGACTTTC
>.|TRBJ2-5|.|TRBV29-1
CSVNEGRETQYF
TGCAGCGTCAATGAGGGACGCGAGACCCAGTACTTC
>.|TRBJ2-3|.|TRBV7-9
CASSFEGNTDTQYF
TGTGCCAGCAGCTTTGAGGGGAACACAGATACGCAGTATTTT
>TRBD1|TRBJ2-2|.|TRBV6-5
CASRPSTGSHGELFF
TGTGCCAGCAGACCCTCGACAGGGTCGCACGGGGAGCTGTTTTTT
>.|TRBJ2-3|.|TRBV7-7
CASSDRLRDTQYF
TGTGCCAGCAGCGACCGATTGCGAGATACGCAGTATTTT
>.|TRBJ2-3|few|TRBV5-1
CASSLAVNTDTQYF
TGCGCCAGCAGCTTGGCAGTGAACACAGATACGCAGTATTTT
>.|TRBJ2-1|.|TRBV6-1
CASSRPDGYNEQFF
TGTGCCAGCAGCCGACCGGACGGGTACAATGAGCAGTTCTTC
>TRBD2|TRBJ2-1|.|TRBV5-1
CASSPQGGRVIEGYNEQFF
TGCGCCAGCAGCCCCCAGGGAGGGAGGGTAATAGAGGGGTACAATGAGCAGTTCTTC
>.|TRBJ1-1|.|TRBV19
CASSMARVGTEAFF
TGTGCCAGTAGTATGGCCAGGGTGGGGACTGAAGCTTTCTTT
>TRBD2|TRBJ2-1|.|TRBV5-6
CASSSSTSGGPSPEQFF
TGTGCCAGCAGCTCGTCGACTAGCGGGGGGCCCTCACCTGAGCAGTTCTTC
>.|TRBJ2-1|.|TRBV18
CASSTSEGFGEQFF
TGTGCCAGCTCGACAAGTGAGGGATTCGGAGAGCAGTTCTTC
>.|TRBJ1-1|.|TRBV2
CASGKATNTEAFF
TGTGCCAGCGGGAAGGCTACGAACACTGAAGCTTTCTTT
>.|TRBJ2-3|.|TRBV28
CASNLSQGRTDTQYF
TGTGCCAGCAATCTTTCTCAGGGTCGCACAGATACGCAGTATTTT
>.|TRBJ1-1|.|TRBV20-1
CSASKQGSTEAFF
TGCAGTGCTAGTAAACAGGGAAGCACTGAAGCTTTCTTT